The clone carrying this T cell receptor beta chain has just a few counts. The antigen is unknown. The entry originates in a study of post-analysis software for immune sequencing data. Study-wide results and limits: Batch-mates among the samples co-clustered strongly by F measure. Comparison of patients with controls showed a handful of TRBV segments more frequent in patients, TRBV5-6, TRBV5-1 and TRBV20-1 among them. Normalized Chao1 diversity in multiple sclerosis patients fell significantly below that of controls.

Trimming removed 11 bases at V and 6 bases at J, with 15 bases between. The germline V gene encodes CDR1 MNHEY and CDR2 SVGAGI. The CDR3 spans 12 residues. Presence of unique molecular identifiers characterized the TCR beta cDNA libraries. cDNA molecules numbering some 500,000 came from around 1 to 10 million T cells. TCRdb passed the PCR reads through MiXCR, listing each CDR3 protein once. Among about 160,000 distinct CDR3 sequences listed, about 34% were seen once. This sequence originates from a girl aged 5-17 years with multiple sclerosis. This sample comprised blood, obtained after autologous hematopoietic stem cell transplantation. The chain is built from TRBV6-5 and TRBJ2-3, with D hard to call. The CDR3 here is CASRANVDTQYF. The CDR3 bases are TGTGCCTCTAGGGCCAATGTTGATACGCAGTATTTT.